This entry is about one T cell receptor (beta chain). The data were obtained in a study of T-cell reconstitution after alpha-beta-depleted transplantation in children. The CDR3 spans 15 residues. Germline V gives CDR1 SEHNR, CDR2 FQNEAQ (reference sequence). The V gene lost 4 bases and the J gene lost 5 bases, with 17 bases spanning the gap. Unique molecular identifiers featured in how the TCRbeta library was prepared. TCRdb redid the calling of the PCR reads with MiXCR, one entry per CDR3 protein. The data contain some 600,000 distinct CDR3 sequences, approximately 16% of them singletons. This chain links TRBV7-9 with TRBJ2-5; no reliable D call. This clonotype was obtained from a human donor who donated a stem cell graft to a child with acute myeloid leukemia. This specimen consisted of PBMCs from the stem cell graft donor, obtained from the stem cell graft. CDR3 in DNA: TGTGCCAGCAGCTACCCTGTAGTGGTTAGTGAGACCCAGTACTTC. Protein: CASSYPVVVSETQYF.